This T cell receptor beta chain stems from a study of blood T cell repertoires in COVID-19. Overall study context: The cDNA or gDNA used as material had been derived from T cells, B-cell-depleted T cells, or PBMCs.

The CDR3 spans 12 residues. V lost 3 bases and J lost 12, with 12 bases in between. Germline V gives CDR1 LGHDT, CDR2 YNNKEL (reference sequence). Authors' methods: How many nucleated cells were present was estimated from reference gene primer amplification. This table comes from immunoSEQ multiplex PCR, and its TCRdb copy is limited to in-frame clones, with some not included. That table gives V, J and clone size, and the DNA gave D and trimming. The data contain 150,000 or so clones, approximately 85% of them singletons. The rearrangement uses TRBV3-1 (or the pseudogene TRBV3-2) and TRBJ2-1; D uncertain. This receptor was taken from a man in his sixties who had recovered from COVID-19. The specimen was peripheral blood. CDR3 in amino acids: CASSQTEQGQFF. The DNA of the CDR3 is TGTGCCAGCAGCCAGACGGAGCAAGGGCAGTTCTTC.